The rows below give T cell receptor beta chains drawn from one sample of a study of T cell clonotyping in hematopoietic cell transplantation. Libraries were prepared by immunoSEQ multiplex PCR; TCRdb keeps only in-frame clonotypes and omits some of them. The sample records around 6,800 clones, about 77% being singletons. Material: PBMCs, obtained 100 days after allogeneic stem cell transplant. These receptors were obtained from a female patient younger than 45 who had an allogeneic stem cell transplant, so the T cells may come from the graft donor. Some clones in this sample may be carry-over from other donors' samples. The conserved cysteine and the conserved F or W are not part of the CDR3 here. The order of the fields is clone size, J gene, V gene, CDR3 protein. Expanded clones are given a class, and other clones once, few, many or no size at all.

>.|TRBJ2-5|TRBV5-1
ASSSTVSGETQY
>.|TRBJ2-3|TRBV9
ASSVGDTQY
>once|TRBJ1-2|TRBV5-4
ASSPTAYYGYT
>.|TRBJ1-3|TRBV14
ASSPGGAGNTIY
>.|TRBJ1-2|TRBV6-1
ASSVTLLGQGANPHGYT
>.|TRBJ1-3|TRBV10-3
AIRRLTGAGNTIY
>.|.|TRBV14
ASTAPAEQY
>.|TRBJ2-2|TRBV7-2
ASGGTGELF
>.|TRBJ1-1|TRBV4-2
ASSLRSQGAPTEAF
>.|TRBJ1-5|TRBV2
ASSEEGIQPQH
>.|TRBJ2-7|TRBV28
ASSGGGIPYEQY
>.|TRBJ1-1|TRBV10-3
AISEDRVMGAF
>.|TRBJ1-1|TRBV4-1
ASSQAGGRDEAF
>once|TRBJ2-7|TRBV7-6
ASSPAGQGSYEQY
>few|TRBJ2-3|TRBV5-6
ASSLAGDTQY
>.|TRBJ1-2|TRBV14
ASSQATGIEGYT
>once|TRBJ2-7|TRBV7-3
ASSLWRRDSYEQY
>.|TRBJ1-6|TRBV25-1
ATADGFVTLH
>few|TRBJ2-7|TRBV5-1
ASSFRAGFSYEQY
>few|TRBJ2-2|TRBV10-2
ASSRGAGELF
>.|TRBJ1-2|TRBV4-2
ASSLRGDDGYT
>.|TRBJ1-1|TRBV7-2
ASSLAPGNMNTEAF
>.|TRBJ1-1|TRBV19
ASSIPDRPLNTEAF
>.|TRBJ1-2|TRBV5-6
ASSLTGLYGYT
>.|TRBJ2-7|TRBV25-1
ASSPDAEQY
>.|TRBJ2-7|TRBV13
ASSRGTGGAWEQY
>once|TRBJ1-1|TRBV19
ASSHPGINTEAF
>.|TRBJ2-2|TRBV27
ASSPTTTRTSGAVTGELF
>.|TRBJ2-3|TRBV7-3
ASSRSGAFTDTQY
>.|TRBJ2-5|TRBV21-1
ASSKWRKGGAQETQY
>.|TRBJ2-7|TRBV29-1
SVGGYYEQY
>.|TRBJ2-3|TRBV18
ASSLVSGDTQY
>.|TRBJ1-6|TRBV5-1
ASSEGNRAQSPLH
>.|TRBJ1-6|TRBV6-5
ASSHQGNNSPLH
>.|TRBJ2-7|TRBV9
ASSVGVTGSYEQY
>.|TRBJ1-1|TRBV27
ASSLPLGGEAF